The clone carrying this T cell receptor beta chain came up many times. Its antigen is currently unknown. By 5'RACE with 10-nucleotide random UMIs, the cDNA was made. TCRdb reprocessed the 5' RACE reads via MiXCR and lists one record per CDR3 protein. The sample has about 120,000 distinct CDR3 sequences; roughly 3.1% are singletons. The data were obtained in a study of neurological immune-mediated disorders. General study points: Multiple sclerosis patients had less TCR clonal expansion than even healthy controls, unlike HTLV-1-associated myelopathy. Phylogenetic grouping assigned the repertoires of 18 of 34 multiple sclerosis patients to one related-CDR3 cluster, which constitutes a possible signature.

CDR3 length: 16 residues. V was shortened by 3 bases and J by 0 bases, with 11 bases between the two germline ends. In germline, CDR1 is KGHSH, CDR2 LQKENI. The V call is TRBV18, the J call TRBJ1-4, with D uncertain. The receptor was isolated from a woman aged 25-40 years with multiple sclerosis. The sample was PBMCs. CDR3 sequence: CASSPDLGATNEKLFF. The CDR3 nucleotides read TGTGCCAGCTCACCCGACCTCGGAGCAACTAATGAAAAACTGTTTTTT.